Below are 24 T cell receptor beta chains sequenced from a single sample in a study of cytomegalovirus exposure and HLA in healthy donors. Use of 60 Vbeta and 13 Jbeta primers characterized the PCR. The table came from immunoSEQ multiplex PCR; TCRdb's copy has only in-frame clones and leaves some out. The sample includes around 140,000 clones, approximately 84% of them seen just once. The sample consisted of PBMCs. These receptors were obtained from a woman aged 60-75 years in good health and CMV-seropositive.

The J gene is TRBJ1-1, the V gene TRBV6-1; D unclear. The CDR3 has 14 amino acids. Germline values: CDR1 MNHNS, CDR2 SASEGT. V was pared by 4 bases and J by 0 bases, with 9 bases between. CDR3 coding DNA: TGTGCCAGCAGTGTCACAGTGATGAACACTGAAGCTTTCTTT. It encodes CASSVTVMNTEAFF.

V gene TRBV7-3 combines with J gene TRBJ2-5, with 12 bases lining up with TRBD2. V shed 4 bases and J 3 bases; nucleotides not matched to a gene: 3. The CDR3 contains 15 residues. The germline V gene encodes CDR1 SGHTA and CDR2 FQGTGA. In DNA, the CDR3 is TGTGCCAGCAGCTCTAGCGGGAGGGTTGAAGAGACCCAGTACTTC. It codes for CASSSSGRVEETQYF.

This rearrangement joins TRBV6-1 to TRBJ1-2; the D gene is possibly TRBD1 (5 bases). The V and J ends lost 7 bases and 0 bases respectively, with 12 bases between them. Germline V CDR1 and CDR2: MNHNS, SASEGT. There are 14 residues in the CDR3. The CDR3 here is CASTRTTANYGYTF. In DNA, the CDR3 is TGTGCCAGCACTAGGACAACGGCTAACTATGGCTACACCTTC.

The chain is built from TRBV7-9 and TRBJ1-5; TRBD1 aligns across 8 bases. This CDR3 is built from 15 residues. J was trimmed by 6 bases and V by 4 bases; bases with no gene match: 8. Germline V gives CDR1 SEHNR, CDR2 FQNEAQ (reference sequence). The CDR3 sequence is CASSSDREVTQPQHF. The CDR3 DNA sequence: TGTGCCAGCAGCTCGGACAGGGAGGTCACTCAGCCCCAGCATTTT.

V gene TRBV5-1 combines with J gene TRBJ2-7, with a possible D match to TRBD2 (5 bases). Deletions cut 0 bases from V and 4 bases from J, with 11 bases between. Germline-derived CDR1 and CDR2 are SGHRS and YFSETQ. There are 14 residues in the CDR3. The CDR3 DNA reads as TGCGCCAGCAGCTTGGTAAGCGGCGGTTACGAGCAGTACTTC. Translation: CASSLVSGGYEQYF.

This clone has a handful of counts. This rearrangement joins TRBV29-1 to TRBJ1-2; D ambiguous. Trimming removed 4 bases at V and 8 bases at J, with 8 bases between. The CDR3 runs to 10 residues. Germline V CDR1 and CDR2: SQVTM, ANQGSEA. The CDR3 here is CSVVESGYTF. CDR3 nucleotide sequence: TGCAGCGTTGTGGAGAGCGGCTACACCTTC.

The genes are TRBV7-3 and TRBJ2-5, with 7 bases fitting TRBD1. V trimming: 2 bases; J trimming: 2 bases; junction bases outside the gene matches: 5. CDR1 SGHTA and CDR2 FQGTGA come from the germline V gene. The CDR3 contains 15 residues. Written as DNA, the CDR3 is TGTGCCAGCAGCTTAGTGAGGGGGCCTCAAGAGACCCAGTACTTC. Residues: CASSLVRGPQETQYF.

The V call is TRBV7-9, the J call TRBJ1-4; D gene uncertain. There are 14 residues in the CDR3. The V gene's germline CDR1 is SEHNR and CDR2 FQNEAQ (reference sequence). The ends were cut back, 2 bases at V and 2 bases at J, with 6 bases in the middle. CDR3 region: CASSLQRTNEKLFF. In DNA, the CDR3 is TGTGCCAGCAGCTTACAGCGCACTAATGAAAAACTGTTTTTT.

The rearrangement joins TRBV19 to TRBJ1-1, with 8 bases lining up with TRBD1. CDR1 LNHDA and CDR2 SQIVND come from the germline V gene (reference sequence). J gave up 6 bases and V 10 bases, and 7 bases lay outside the gene matches. CDR3 size: 12 residues. Here the CDR3 DNA reads TGTGCCACAGGGACAGGTGGGCCTGAAGCTTTCTTT. It translates to CATGTGGPEAFF.

The J gene is TRBJ1-2, the V gene TRBV28; D is perhaps TRBD1 (6 bases). V lost 3 bases and J 4 bases, leaving 9 bases between the germline ends. Per the germline V gene, CDR1 is MDHEN and CDR2 is SYDVKM. The CDR3 is 13 residues long. In nucleotides, the CDR3 is TGTGCCAGCAGTTTTGGGGGCGGCTATGGCTACACCTTC. This encodes CASSFGGGYGYTF.

This clone has a single count. Here the CDR3 DNA reads TGTGCCAGAACAGGGGTCGAGCAGTACTTC. Protein sequence: CARTGVEQYF. The chain has TRBV28 and TRBJ2-7, with TRBD1 matching over 7 bases. Germline CDR1 is MDHEN and CDR2 is SYDVKM. Trimming took 9 bases from V and 6 from J; bases not matched to a gene: 2. CDR3 length equals 10 residues.

This clone was seen just once. This sequence joins TRBV10-3 and TRBJ2-5, with D perhaps matching TRBD2 (6 bases). V lost 8 bases and J lost 5, with 15 bases in between. This CDR3 has 13 amino acids. Germline-derived CDR1 and CDR2 are ENHRY and SYGVKD. The CDR3 is CAIRDSPEETQYF. CDR3 sequence (DNA): TGTGCCATCCGGGACTCCCCCGAGGAGACCCAGTACTTC.

The rearrangement uses TRBV9 and TRBJ2-5, with 7 nucleotides matching TRBD2. Trimming removed 3 bases from V and 1 base from J; junction bases left unmatched: 12. The CDR3 runs 17 residues. CDR1 and CDR2 from the germline V gene are SGDLS and YYNGEE. The CDR3 region has the DNA TGTGCCAGCAGCGCCTCTAGCGGCCTGGGGTTCCAAGAGACCCAGTACTTC. It encodes CASSASSGLGFQETQYF. The entire variable domain, with the rest obtained from reference TRBV9 and TRBJ2-5, is as follows: DSGVTQTPKHLITATGQRVTLRCSPRSGDLSVYWYQQSLDQGLQFLIQYYNGEERAKGNILERFSAQQFPDLHSELNLSSLELGDSALYFCASSASSGLGFQETQYFGPGTRLLVL.

The count of this clone is one. The CDR3 protein is CASSAGGTWYGYTF. CDR3 in DNA: TGTGCCAGCAGCGCCGGTGGGACTTGGTATGGCTACACCTTC. The rearrangement joins TRBV7-9 to TRBJ1-2; a possible D gene is TRBD1 (5 bases). The germline gives CDR1 SEHNR, CDR2 FQNEAQ (reference sequence). V was trimmed by 5 bases and J by 5 bases, leaving 15 bases between them. CDR3 length: 14 residues.

This clone was seen more than once but under ten times. V is TRBV5-5 and J is TRBJ2-7, with D maybe TRBD2 (6 bases). Trimming removed 1 base from V and 7 bases from J, with 15 bases in between. The CDR3 has 14 residues. Germline V CDR1 and CDR2: SGHKS, YYEKEE (reference sequence). CDR3 amino acids: CASSLLVGGEEQYF. The CDR3 DNA sequence: TGTGCCAGCAGCTTGTTGGTCGGGGGAGAAGAGCAGTACTTC.

This rearrangement joins TRBV27 to TRBJ2-5, with 8 bases identical to TRBD2. The J call is uncertain, as TRBJ2-7 better fits the DNA end. Germline assignment: CDR1 MNHEY and CDR2 SMNVEV (reference sequence). The CDR3 loop spans 15 amino acids. The CDR3: CASINYAGGSYEQYF. In nucleotides, the CDR3 is TGTGCCAGCATCAACTATGCGGGAGGTTCCTACGAGCAGTACTTC.

The J gene is TRBJ1-4, the V gene TRBV4-3, with TRBD1 identical over 10 bases. The CDR3 is 18 amino acids. Germline V lookup: CDR1 LGHNA, CDR2 YSLEER. V lost 4 bases and J lost 6; bases outside the gene matches: 14. As DNA, the CDR3 is TGCGCCAGCAGCCGGGAAGTGATTCGGGACAGGGGTGATGAAAAACTGTTTTTT. Translated: CASSREVIRDRGDEKLFF.

V is TRBV7-8 and J is TRBJ2-1; D possibly corresponds to TRBD2 (5 bases). The ends were cut back, 6 bases at V and 8 bases at J, with 14 bases in the middle. The length of the CDR3 is 13 residues. Germline CDR1 reads SGHVS; CDR2 reads FQNEAQ. CDR3 sequence reads: CASSSAVRDEQFF. The CDR3 DNA reads as TGTGCCAGCAGTTCCGCCGTGAGGGATGAGCAGTTCTTC.

The chain is built from TRBV19 and TRBJ2-6; 7 bases align to TRBD2. Looked up from germline, CDR1 is LNHDA and CDR2 is SQIVND (reference sequence). The CDR3 runs 15 residues. J lost 4 bases, V lost 6 bases, and 6 bases had no gene match. The CDR3 is CASSRSGAGANVLTF. Written as DNA, the CDR3 is TGTGCCAGTAGCCGGAGCGGGGCCGGGGCCAACGTCCTGACTTTC.

The V gene is TRBV4-1, the J gene TRBJ1-6, with 10 nucleotides matching TRBD1. CDR1 and CDR2 from the germline V gene are MGHRA and YSYEKL. CDR3 length: 17 residues. Unmatched junction bases numbered 12, after V lost 4 bases and J lost 9 bases. This CDR3 reads CASSPHWGTGEFSPLHF. The CDR3 DNA reads as TGCGCCAGCAGCCCGCATTGGGGGACAGGGGAATTTTCACCCCTCCACTTT.

This sequence joins TRBV6-1 and TRBJ1-5; 9 bases align to TRBD1. The V gene end was trimmed by 3 bases and the J gene end by 9 bases; junction bases not matched to a gene: 12. From germline, CDR1 is MNHNS and CDR2 SASEGT. The CDR3 has 16 amino acids. The CDR3 region has the DNA TGTGCCAGCAGTGAGCTACCGGGACAGGGAGCCTCGCCCCAGCATTTT. It yields the protein CASSELPGQGASPQHF.

The genes are TRBV15 and TRBJ2-4; 11 positions agree with TRBD1. The CDR3 runs 16 residues. J was trimmed by 6 bases and V by 5 bases; bases with no gene match: 9. In germline, CDR1 is LNHNV, CDR2 YYDKDF (reference sequence). The CDR3 bases are TGTGCCACCAGCGCGGACAGGGGGCAAGATAGAAACATTCAGTACTTC. Amino acid sequence: CATSADRGQDRNIQYF.

The DNA for the CDR3 is TGCGCCAGCAGCCAGTTCGGGAAGGGTCTGGGACAGGGTAAACACGAGCAGTACTTC. Protein sequence: CASSQFGKGLGQGKHEQYF. The chain recombines TRBV4-1 with TRBJ2-7; TRBD1 matches at 9 bases. The CDR3 totals 19 residues. Germline V gene sequence: CDR1 MGHRA, CDR2 YSYEKL. V trimming: 3 bases; J trimming: 5 bases; junction bases outside the gene matches: 20.

The chain recombines TRBV6-5 with TRBJ2-2, with TRBD1 matching over 9 bases. Germline-derived CDR1 and CDR2 are MNHEY and SVGAGI. J gave up 7 bases and V 3 bases, and 6 bases lay outside the gene matches. This CDR3 contains 15 residues. The CDR3 DNA is TGTGCCAGCAGTTATAAACAGGGGGCGGTCGGGGAGCTGTTTTTT. Protein sequence: CASSYKQGAVGELFF.